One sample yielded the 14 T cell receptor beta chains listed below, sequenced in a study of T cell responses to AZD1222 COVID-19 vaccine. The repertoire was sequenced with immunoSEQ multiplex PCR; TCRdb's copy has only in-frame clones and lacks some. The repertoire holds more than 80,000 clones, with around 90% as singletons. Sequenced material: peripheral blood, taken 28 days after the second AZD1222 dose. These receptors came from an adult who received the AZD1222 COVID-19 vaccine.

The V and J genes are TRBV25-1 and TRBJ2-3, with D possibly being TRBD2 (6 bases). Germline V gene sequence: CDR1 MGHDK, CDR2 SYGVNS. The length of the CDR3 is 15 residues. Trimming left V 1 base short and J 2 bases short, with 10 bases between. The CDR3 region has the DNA TGTGCCAGCAGTGAATCGAGCGGGCCCACAGATACGCAGTATTTT. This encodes CASSESSGPTDTQYF.

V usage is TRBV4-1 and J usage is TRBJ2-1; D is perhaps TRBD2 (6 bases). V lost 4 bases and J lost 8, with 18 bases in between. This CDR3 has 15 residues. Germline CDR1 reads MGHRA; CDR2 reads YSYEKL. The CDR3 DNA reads TGCGCCAGCAGCCCCGGGGATACTAGCAGCGATGAGCAGTTCTTC. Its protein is CASSPGDTSSDEQFF.

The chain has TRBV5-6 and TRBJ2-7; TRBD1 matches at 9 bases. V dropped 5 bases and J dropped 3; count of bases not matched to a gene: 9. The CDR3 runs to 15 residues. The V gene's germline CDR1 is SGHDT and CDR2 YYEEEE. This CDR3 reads CASRGRGTGNYEQYF. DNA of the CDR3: TGTGCCAGCAGAGGGAGGGGGACAGGGAACTACGAGCAGTACTTC.

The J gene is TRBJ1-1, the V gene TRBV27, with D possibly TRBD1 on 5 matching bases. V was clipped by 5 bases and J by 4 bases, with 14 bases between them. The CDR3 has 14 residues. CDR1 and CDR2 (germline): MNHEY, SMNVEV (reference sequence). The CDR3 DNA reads TGTGCCAGCAGTCCTATCGGGGGTGGCACTGAAGCTTTCTTT. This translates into CASSPIGGGTEAFF.

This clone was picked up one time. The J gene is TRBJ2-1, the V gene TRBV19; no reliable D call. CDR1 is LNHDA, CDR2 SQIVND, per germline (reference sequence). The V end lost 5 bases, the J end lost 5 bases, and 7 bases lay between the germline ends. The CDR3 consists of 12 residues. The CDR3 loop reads CASSRSDNEQFF. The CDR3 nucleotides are TGTGCCAGTAGTCGCTCAGACAATGAGCAGTTCTTC. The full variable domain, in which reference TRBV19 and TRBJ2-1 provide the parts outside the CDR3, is DGGITQSPKYLFRKEGQNVTLSCEQNLNHDAMYWYRQDPGQGLRLIYYSQIVNDFQKGDIAEGYSVSREKKESFPLTVTSAQKNPTAFYLCASSRSDNEQFFGPGTRLTVL.

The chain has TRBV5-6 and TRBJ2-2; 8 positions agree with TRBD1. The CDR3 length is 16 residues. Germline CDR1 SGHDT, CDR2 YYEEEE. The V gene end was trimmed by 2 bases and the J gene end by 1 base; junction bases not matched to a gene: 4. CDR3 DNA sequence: TGTGCCAGCAGCTTACCGGGACAGGAGAACACCGGGGAGCTGTTTTTT. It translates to CASSLPGQENTGELFF.

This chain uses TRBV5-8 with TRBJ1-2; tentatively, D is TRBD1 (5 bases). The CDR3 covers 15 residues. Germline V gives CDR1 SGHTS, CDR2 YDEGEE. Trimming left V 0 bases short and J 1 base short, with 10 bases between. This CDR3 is CASSLVRAHNYGYTF. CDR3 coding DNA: TGTGCCAGCAGCTTGGTCAGGGCTCATAACTATGGCTACACCTTC.

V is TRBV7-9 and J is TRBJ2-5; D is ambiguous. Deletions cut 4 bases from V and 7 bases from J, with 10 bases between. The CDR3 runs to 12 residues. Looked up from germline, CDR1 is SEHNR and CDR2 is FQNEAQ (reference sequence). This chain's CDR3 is CASSSLYGTQYF. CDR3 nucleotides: TGTGCCAGCAGCTCACTCTACGGGACCCAGTACTTC.

Here the CDR3 reads CASSFTVNSPLHF. CDR3 bases: TGTGCCAGCAGTTTTACAGTCAATTCACCCCTCCACTTT. The chain joins TRBV12-3 or TRBV12-4 to TRBJ1-6; no firm D call. The CDR3 totals 13 residues. V dropped 3 bases and J dropped 7 bases, with 7 bases sitting between them.

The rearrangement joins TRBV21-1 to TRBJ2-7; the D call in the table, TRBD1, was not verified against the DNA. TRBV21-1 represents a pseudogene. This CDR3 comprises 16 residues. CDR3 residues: CASSHRDRGQVYEQYF. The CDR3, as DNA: TGTGCCAGCAGCCACCGGGACAGGGGACAAGTCTACGAGCAGTACTTC.

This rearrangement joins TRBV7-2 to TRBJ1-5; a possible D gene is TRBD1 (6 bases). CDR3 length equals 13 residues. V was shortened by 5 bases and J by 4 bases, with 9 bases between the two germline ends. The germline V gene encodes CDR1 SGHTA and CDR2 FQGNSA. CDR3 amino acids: CASSRDNNQPQHF. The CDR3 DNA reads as TGTGCCAGCAGCCGGGACAATAATCAGCCCCAGCATTTT.

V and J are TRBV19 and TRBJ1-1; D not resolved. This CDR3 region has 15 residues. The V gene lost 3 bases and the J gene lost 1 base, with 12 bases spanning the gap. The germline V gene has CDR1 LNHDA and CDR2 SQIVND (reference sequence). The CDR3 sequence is CASSIQDFGNTEAFF. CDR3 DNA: TGTGCCAGTAGTATCCAAGACTTCGGGAACACTGAAGCTTTCTTT.

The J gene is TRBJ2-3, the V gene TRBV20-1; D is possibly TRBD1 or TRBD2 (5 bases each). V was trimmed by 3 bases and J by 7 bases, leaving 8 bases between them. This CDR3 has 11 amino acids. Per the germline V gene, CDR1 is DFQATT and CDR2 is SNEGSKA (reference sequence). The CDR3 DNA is TGCAGTGCTAGGGGGGTGAATACGCAGTATTTT. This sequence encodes CSARGVNTQYF.

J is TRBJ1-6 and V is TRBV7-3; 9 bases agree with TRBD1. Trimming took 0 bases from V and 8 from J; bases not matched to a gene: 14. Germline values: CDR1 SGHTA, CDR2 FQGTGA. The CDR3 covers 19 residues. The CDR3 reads CASSLTLTDRGSRDSPLHF. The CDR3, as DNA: TGTGCCAGCAGCTTAACGTTAACTGACAGGGGGTCCCGAGATTCACCCCTCCACTTT.